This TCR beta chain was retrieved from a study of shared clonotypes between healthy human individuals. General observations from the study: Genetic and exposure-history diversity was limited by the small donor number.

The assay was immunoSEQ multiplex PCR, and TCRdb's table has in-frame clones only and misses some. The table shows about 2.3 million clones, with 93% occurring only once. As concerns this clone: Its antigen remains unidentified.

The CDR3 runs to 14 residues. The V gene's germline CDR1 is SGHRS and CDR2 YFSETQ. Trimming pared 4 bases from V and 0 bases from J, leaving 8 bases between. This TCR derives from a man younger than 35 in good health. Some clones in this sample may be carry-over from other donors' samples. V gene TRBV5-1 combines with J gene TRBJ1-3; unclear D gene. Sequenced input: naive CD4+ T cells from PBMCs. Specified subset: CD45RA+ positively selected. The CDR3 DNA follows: TGCGCCAGCAGCGTCGGTAGCTCTGGAAACACCATATATTTT. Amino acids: CASSVGSSGNTIYF.